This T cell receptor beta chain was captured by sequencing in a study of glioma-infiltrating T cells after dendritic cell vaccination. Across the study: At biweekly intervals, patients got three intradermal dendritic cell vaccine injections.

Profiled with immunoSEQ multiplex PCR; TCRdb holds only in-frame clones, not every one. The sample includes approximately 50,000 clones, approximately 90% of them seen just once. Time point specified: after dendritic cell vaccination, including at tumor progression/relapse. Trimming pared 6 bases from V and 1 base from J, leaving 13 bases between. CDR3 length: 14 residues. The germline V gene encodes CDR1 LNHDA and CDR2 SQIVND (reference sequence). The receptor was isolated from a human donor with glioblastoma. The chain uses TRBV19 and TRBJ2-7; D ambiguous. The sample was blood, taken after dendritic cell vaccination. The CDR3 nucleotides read TGTGCCAGTAGATCCCTTCCGGGTTCCTACGAGCAGTACTTC. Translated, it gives CASRSLPGSYEQYF.